This T cell receptor beta chain was found in a study of shared clonotypes between healthy human individuals (dated by TCRdb to 2018 to 2021). Regarding the research as a whole: The cohort comprised two women and three men aged 18 to 49 years. For each donor, three plates each were used for CD4 naive and CD4 memory, two plates were used for CD8 naive, and one plate was used for CD8 memory. Libraries were prepared and TCR repertoires were sequenced by different laboratories using diverse techniques, in order to increase sequencing depth and limit assay-specific biases. Blood TCR repertoires of a handful of healthy adults were deeply sequenced to estimate repertoire size and the extent of clonotype sharing between individuals. Each donor's leukapheresis produced roughly between roughly 0.94 and 9.5 billion PBMCs. Results and caveats for the whole study, not just this receptor: Because the study included only a small number of donors, the genetic and exposure-history diversity represented was limited. Sharing across a few donors was observed for roughly 5.4% of naive CD4, over 3% of naive CD8, 2% to 2.5% of memory CD4, and about 0.39% of memory CD8 clonotypes. Compared with non-shared clonotypes, the clonotypes found in all four sorted-subset donors had higher generation probabilities. Even with the large sequencing depth, rarefaction of the sorted-subset datasets indicated that sequencing was incomplete. Estimated clonotype richness was generally larger for naive than for memory subsets. Pairwise subsampling indicated that sequencing depth was expected to affect the degree of clonotype sharing among donors. Sampling was restricted to blood, and TCR repertoires in tissues likely differ from the TCR repertoires found in blood.

Using the deep immunoSEQ assay, TCR CDR3 regions were amplified from genomic DNA by multiplex PCR. Extracted genomic DNA from each cell subset was distributed evenly across all wells of several immunoSEQ 96-well plates, and each plate was treated as a replicate. Each replicate PCR for sorted subsets received about 200 ng genomic DNA, equal to about 30,000 T cell genomes. Purified libraries were measured with a Qubit 3.0 fluorometer, size-checked on a Bioanalyzer 2100, and measured again with the KAPA Library Quantification kit. Every immunoSEQ 96-well plate was sequenced on a dedicated single-read 150-cycle Illumina NextSeq 550 flow cell. Under the source paper's analysis protocol: Because only junctional sequences without quality scores were contained in the immunoSEQ output, filtering matching that applied to full-length reads could not be performed. Sequences were annotated with PyIR, a Python wrapper for IgBLAST v1.9, and V/J genes and CDR3 were assigned using IMGT germline references. Reads were filtered out if the reads had weak V/J assignments (E-value above 1e-6), no CDR3, stop codons, out-of-frame junctions, or ambiguous translated residues. V3J clonotypes were defined as sequences sharing the same inferred V gene, J gene, and CDR3 amino acid sequence. The percentage overlap between two repertoires was calculated by dividing the number of shared unique clonotypes by the size of the smaller repertoire. RTK rarefaction, the Chao1 estimator, and Recon v2.1 estimates of unobserved clonotypes were used to assess repertoire richness. For all TCRbeta clonotypes obtained by the gDNA method from a few donors, generation probabilities were computed with OLGA. TCRdb limited this immuneACCESS table to in-frame rearrangements with V and J called. A share of clones is missing; checked studies link under half to unresolved V genes, and the rest is unexplained. V and J calls and clone size follow that table, whereas D and trimming were derived from the DNA. This sample is represented by fewer than 400,000 clones; approximately 79% of them were singletons. The ten biggest clones cover 10% of the sample.

The germline V gene gives CDR1 as SGHTA and CDR2 as FQGNSA. Measured from the cysteine to the phenylalanine, the CDR3 is 13 residues long. Only the CDR3 part of the read is kept: 39 bases, read in frame from the first base. V is pared back by 5 bases and J by 1 base, with 8 bases lying between the germline termini. The donors were healthy, HIV-negative adults with no recently reported acute infections or vaccinations. Every donor was a Caucasian adult living in Nashville, Tennessee, USA. CD4+ T cells were enriched by magnetic negative selection; naive cells were then positively selected on CD45RA, and the negative fraction formed the memory subset. After blood collection by leukapheresis, PBMCs were isolated using Ficoll-Histopaque density gradient centrifugation and then cryopreserved in the vapor phase of liquid nitrogen. Analytical flow cytometry was used to check the purity and quantity of each magnetically sorted T cell population. From each sorted fraction, genomic DNA was isolated and quantified by UV absorbance on a Nanodrop 2000c.

On this clone: Its binding antigen is unknown. Base qualities were left out, and no much larger clone turns up one base away.

The sequence was collected from a man aged 25-40 years in good health. Sequenced input: memory CD4+ T cells sorted from blood. The sample's cell subset or site label, in plain terms: CD45RA-negative fraction. The chain couples TRBV7-2 to TRBJ2-5, with a tentative D gene TRBD1 over 6 matching bases. The bases are TGTGCCAGCAGCCGACAGGTCCAAGAGACCCAGTACTTC. The translation is CASSRQVQETQYF.